This T cell receptor beta chain comes out of a study of cytomegalovirus exposure and HLA in healthy donors. Study findings and constraints: Most TCR sequences were uncommon, yet certain public TCRs appeared in many donors.

Comments on this clone: Its antigen is unidentified.

The ends were cut back, 1 base at V and 3 bases at J, with 8 bases in the middle. Germline V gene sequence: CDR1 SGHRS, CDR2 YFSETQ. This CDR3 has 13 amino acids. It was with 60 Vbeta and 13 Jbeta primers that the PCR ran. The protocol was immunoSEQ multiplex PCR, while the TCRdb copy is restricted to in-frame clones and leaves out a portion. The sample yields about 110,000 clones, roughly 82% seen once. The sequence derives from a woman aged 50 to 60 in good health and CMV-seropositive. The gene calls are TRBV5-1 and TRBJ2-7; possibly TRBD1 for D (5 bases). Sequencing was performed on PBMCs. The CDR3 sequence is CASSLQGFYEQYF. In nucleotides, the CDR3 is TGCGCCAGCAGCTTGCAGGGATTCTACGAGCAGTACTTC.